Below, one T cell receptor beta chain is given with its context. These data are taken from a study of CD8 T cells in Susac syndrome. It was with random hexamers that 0.5 to 1 ug RNA was reverse transcribed. From the immunoSEQ multiplex PCR reads, TCRdb called clonotypes with MiXCR, one entry per CDR3 protein. The repertoire holds around 200,000 distinct CDR3 sequences, with 85% to 95% as singletons. Sample: CD4+ T cells from PBMCs. The origin of this receptor is a human donor in good health.

For the CDR3, the DNA is TGTGCCAGCAGCACCTCCCCCCGACAGCTCAATGAGCAGTTCTTC. As protein: CASSTSPRQLNEQFF. This chain links TRBV7-3 with TRBJ2-1; weak D call: TRBD1 (5 bases). Germline lookup yields CDR1 SGHTA and CDR2 FQGTGA. The V gene lost 5 bases and the J gene lost 6 bases, with 17 bases spanning the gap. CDR3 length: 15 amino acids. The entire variable domain, with the rest obtained from reference TRBV7-3 and TRBJ2-1, is as follows: GAGVSQTPSNKVTEKGKYVELRCDPISGHTALYWYRQSLGQGPEFLIYFQGTGAADDSGLPNDRFFAVRPEGSVSTLKIQRTERGDSAVYLCASSTSPRQLNEQFFGPGTRLTVL.